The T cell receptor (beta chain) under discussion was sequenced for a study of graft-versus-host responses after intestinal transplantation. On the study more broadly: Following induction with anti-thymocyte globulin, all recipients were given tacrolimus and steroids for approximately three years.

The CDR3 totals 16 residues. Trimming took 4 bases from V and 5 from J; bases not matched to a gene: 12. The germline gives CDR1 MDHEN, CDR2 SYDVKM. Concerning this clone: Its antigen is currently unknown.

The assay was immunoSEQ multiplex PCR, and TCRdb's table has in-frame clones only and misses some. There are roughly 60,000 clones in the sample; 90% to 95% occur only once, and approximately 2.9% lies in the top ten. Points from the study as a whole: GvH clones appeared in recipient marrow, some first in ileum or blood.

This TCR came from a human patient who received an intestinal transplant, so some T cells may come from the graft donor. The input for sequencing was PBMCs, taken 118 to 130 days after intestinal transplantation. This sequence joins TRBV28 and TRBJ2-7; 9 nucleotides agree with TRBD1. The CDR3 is CASSYPQDRGGHEQYF. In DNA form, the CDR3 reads TGTGCCAGCAGTTACCCTCAGGACAGGGGAGGGCACGAGCAGTACTTC.